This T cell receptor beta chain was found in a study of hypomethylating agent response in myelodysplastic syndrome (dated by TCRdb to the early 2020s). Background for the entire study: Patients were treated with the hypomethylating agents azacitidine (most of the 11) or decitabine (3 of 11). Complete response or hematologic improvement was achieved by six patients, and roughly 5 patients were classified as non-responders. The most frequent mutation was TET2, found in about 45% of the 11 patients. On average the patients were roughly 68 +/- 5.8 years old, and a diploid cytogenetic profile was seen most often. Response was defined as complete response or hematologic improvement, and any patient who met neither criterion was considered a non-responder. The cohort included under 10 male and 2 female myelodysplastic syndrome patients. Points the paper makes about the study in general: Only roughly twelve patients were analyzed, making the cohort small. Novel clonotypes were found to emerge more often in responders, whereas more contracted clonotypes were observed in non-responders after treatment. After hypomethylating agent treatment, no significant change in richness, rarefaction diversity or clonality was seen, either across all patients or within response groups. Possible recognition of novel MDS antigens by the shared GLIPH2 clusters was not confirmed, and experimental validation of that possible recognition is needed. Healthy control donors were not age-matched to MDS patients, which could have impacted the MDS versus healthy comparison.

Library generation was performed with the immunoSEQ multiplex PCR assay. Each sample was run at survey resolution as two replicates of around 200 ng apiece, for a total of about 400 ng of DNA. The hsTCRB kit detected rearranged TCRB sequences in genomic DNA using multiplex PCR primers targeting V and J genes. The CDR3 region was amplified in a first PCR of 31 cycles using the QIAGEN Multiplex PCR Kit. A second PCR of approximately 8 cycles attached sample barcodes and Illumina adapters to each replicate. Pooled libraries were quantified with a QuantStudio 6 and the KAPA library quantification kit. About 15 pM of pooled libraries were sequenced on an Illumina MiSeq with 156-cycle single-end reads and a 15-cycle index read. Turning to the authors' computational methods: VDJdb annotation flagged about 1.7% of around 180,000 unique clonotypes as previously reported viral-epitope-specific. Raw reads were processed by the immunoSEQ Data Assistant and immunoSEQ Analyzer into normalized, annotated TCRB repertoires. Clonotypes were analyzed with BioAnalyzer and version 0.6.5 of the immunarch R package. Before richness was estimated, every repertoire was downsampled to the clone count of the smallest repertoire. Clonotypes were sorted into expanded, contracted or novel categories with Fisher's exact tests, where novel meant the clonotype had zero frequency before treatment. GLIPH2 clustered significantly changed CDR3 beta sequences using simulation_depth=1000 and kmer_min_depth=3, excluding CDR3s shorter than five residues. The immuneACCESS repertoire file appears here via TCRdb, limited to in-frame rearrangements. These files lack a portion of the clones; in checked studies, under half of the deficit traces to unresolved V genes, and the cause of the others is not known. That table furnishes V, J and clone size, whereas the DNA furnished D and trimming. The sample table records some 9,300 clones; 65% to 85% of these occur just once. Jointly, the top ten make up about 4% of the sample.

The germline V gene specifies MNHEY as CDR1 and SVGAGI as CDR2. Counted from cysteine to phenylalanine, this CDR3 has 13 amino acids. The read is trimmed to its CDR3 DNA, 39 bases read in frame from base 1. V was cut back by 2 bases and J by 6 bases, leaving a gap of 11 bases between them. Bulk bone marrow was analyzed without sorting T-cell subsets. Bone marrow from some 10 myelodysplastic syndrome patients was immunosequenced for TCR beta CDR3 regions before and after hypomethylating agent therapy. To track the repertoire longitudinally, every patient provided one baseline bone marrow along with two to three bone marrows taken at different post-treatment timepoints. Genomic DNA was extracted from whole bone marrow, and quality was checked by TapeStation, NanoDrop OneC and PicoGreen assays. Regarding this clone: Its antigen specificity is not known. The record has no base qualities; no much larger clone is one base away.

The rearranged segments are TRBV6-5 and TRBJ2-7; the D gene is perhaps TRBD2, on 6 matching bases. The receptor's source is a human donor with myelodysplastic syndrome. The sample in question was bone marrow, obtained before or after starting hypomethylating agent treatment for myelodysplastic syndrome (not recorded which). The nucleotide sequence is TGTGCCAGCAGTTACCCGATGCGGGGCGAGCAGTACTTC. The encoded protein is CASSYPMRGEQYF.